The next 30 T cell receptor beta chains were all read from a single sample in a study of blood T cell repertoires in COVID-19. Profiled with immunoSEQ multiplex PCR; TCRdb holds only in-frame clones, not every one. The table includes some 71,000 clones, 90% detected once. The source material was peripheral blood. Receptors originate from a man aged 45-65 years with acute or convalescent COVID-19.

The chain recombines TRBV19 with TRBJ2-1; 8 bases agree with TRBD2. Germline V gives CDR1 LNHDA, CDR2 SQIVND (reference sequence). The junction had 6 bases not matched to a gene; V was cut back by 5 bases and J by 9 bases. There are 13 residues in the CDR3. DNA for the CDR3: TGTGCCAGTAGTTCGGGGGGGGGACCTGAGCAGTTCTTC. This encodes CASSSGGGPEQFF. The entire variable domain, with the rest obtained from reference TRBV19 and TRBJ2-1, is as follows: DGGITQSPKYLFRKEGQNVTLSCEQNLNHDAMYWYRQDPGQGLRLIYYSQIVNDFQKGDIAEGYSVSREKKESFPLTVTSAQKNPTAFYLCASSSGGGPEQFFGPGTRLTVL.

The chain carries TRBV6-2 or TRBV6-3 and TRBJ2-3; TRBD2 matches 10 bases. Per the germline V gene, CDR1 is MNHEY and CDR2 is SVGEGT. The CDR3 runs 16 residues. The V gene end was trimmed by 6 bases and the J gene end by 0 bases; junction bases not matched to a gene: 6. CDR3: CASSYLAGESTDTQYF. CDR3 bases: TGTGCCAGCAGCTATCTAGCGGGGGAGAGCACAGATACGCAGTATTTT.

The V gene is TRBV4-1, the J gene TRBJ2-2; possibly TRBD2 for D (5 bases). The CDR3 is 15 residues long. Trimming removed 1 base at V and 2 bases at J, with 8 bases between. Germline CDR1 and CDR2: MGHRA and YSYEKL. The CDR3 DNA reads TGCGCCAGCAGCCAAGCGGACTCCAACACCGGGGAGCTGTTTTTT. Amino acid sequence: CASSQADSNTGELFF.

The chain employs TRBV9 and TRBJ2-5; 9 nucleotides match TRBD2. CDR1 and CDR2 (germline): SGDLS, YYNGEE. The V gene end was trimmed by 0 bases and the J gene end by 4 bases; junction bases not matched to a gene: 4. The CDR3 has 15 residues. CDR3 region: CASSVEAGGPETQYF. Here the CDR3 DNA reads TGTGCCAGCAGCGTAGAGGCGGGAGGGCCAGAGACCCAGTACTTC.

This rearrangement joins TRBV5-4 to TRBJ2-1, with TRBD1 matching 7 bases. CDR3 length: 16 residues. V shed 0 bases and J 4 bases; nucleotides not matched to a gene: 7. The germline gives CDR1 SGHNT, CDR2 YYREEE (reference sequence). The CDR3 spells CASSLGGTDTYNEQFF. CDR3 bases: TGTGCCAGCAGCTTGGGAGGGACAGATACATACAATGAGCAGTTCTTC. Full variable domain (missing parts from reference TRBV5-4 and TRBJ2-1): ETGVTQSPTHLIKTRGQQVTLRCSSQSGHNTVSWYQQALGQGPQFIFQYYREEENGRGNFPPRFSGLQFPNYSSELNVNALELDDSALYLCASSLGGTDTYNEQFFGPGTRLTVL.

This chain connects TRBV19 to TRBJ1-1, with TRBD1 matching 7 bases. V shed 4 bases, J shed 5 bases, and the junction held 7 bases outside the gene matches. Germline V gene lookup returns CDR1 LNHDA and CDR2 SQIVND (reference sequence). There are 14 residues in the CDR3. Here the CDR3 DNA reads TGTGCCAGTAGTACCCGGGACAGTCTGACTGAAGCTTTCTTT. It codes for CASSTRDSLTEAFF.

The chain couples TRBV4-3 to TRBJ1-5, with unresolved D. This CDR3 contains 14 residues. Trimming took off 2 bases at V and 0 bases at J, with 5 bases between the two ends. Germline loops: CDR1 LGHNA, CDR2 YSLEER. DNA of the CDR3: TGCGCCAGCAGCCAACATAGTAGCAATCAGCCCCAGCATTTT. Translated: CASSQHSSNQPQHF.

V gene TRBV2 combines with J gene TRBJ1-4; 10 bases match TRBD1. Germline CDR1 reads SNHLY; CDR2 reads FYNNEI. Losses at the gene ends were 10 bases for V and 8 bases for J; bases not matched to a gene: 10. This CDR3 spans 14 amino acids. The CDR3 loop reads CATTGGTGEEKLFF. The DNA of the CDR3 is TGTGCCACCACCGGCGGGACAGGGGAAGAAAAACTGTTTTTT. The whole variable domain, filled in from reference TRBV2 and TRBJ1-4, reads EPEVTQTPSHQVTQMGQEVILRCVPISNHLYFYWYRQILGQKVEFLVSFYNNEISEKSEIFDDQFSVERPDGSNFTLKIRSTKLEDSAMYFCATTGGTGEEKLFFGSGTQLSVL.

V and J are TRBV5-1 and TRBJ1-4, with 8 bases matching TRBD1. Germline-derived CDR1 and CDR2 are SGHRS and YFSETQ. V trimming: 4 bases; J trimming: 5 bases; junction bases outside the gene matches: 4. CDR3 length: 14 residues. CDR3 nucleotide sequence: TGCGCCAGCAGCCGGGACAGGTCAAATGAAAAACTGTTTTTT. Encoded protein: CASSRDRSNEKLFF. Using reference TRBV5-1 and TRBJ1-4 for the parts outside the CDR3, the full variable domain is KAGVTQTPRYLIKTRGQQVTLSCSPISGHRSVSWYQQTPGQGLQFLFEYFSETQRNKGNFPGRFSGRQFSNSRSEMNVSTLELGDSALYLCASSRDRSNEKLFFGSGTQLSVL.

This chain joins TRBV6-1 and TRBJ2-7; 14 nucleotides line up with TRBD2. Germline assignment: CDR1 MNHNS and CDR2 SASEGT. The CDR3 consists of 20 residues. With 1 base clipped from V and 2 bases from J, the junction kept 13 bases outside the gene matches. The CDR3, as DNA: TGTGCCAGCAGTGAAGGGGGTCTGACTAGCGGGAGGGCCCGGCCCTACGAGCAGTACTTC. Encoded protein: CASSEGGLTSGRARPYEQYF.

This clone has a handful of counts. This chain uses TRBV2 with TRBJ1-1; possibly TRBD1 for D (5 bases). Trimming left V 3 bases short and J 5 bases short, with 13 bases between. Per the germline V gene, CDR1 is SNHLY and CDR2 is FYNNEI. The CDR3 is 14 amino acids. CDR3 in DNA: TGTGCCAGCAGTGACCAGGGAGGAAGTACTGAAGCTTTCTTT. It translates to CASSDQGGSTEAFF.

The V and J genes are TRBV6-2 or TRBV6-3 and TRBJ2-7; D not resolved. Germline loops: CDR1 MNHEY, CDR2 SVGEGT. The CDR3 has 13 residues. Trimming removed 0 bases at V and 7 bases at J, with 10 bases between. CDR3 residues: CASSYSAAREQYF. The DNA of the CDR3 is TGTGCCAGCAGTTACTCGGCAGCGCGGGAGCAGTACTTC.

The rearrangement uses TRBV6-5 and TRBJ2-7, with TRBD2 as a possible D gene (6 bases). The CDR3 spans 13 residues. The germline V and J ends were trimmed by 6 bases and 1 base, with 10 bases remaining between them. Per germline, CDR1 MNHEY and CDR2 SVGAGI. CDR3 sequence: CASRAGPSYEQYF. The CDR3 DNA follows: TGTGCCAGCAGAGCGGGTCCTTCCTACGAGCAGTACTTC.

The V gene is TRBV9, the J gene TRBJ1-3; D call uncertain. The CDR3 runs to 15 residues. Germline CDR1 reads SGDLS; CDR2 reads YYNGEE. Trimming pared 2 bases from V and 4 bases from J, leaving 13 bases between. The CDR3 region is CASSVEEGRGNTIYF. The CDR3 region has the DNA TGTGCCAGCAGCGTCGAGGAGGGCCGGGGAAACACCATATATTTT.

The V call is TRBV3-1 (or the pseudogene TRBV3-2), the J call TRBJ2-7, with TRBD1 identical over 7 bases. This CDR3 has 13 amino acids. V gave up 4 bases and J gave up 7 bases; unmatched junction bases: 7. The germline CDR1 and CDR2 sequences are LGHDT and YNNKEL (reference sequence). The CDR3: CASSPDRVGEQYF. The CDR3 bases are TGTGCCAGCAGCCCCGACAGGGTAGGGGAGCAGTACTTC.

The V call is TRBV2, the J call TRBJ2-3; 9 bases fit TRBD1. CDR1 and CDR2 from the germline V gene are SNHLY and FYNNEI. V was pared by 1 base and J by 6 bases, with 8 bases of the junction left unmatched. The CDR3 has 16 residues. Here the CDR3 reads CASSEVGTGQVDTQYF. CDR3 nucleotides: TGTGCCAGCAGTGAAGTAGGGACAGGGCAAGTGGATACGCAGTATTTT.

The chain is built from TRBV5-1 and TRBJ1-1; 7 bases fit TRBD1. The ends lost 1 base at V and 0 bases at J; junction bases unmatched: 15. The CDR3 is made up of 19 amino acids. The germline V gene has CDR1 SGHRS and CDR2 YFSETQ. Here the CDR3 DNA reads TGCGCCAGCAGCTTGATGATGAGGGGGCCCACTGTAATGAACACTGAAGCTTTCTTT. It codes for CASSLMMRGPTVMNTEAFF.

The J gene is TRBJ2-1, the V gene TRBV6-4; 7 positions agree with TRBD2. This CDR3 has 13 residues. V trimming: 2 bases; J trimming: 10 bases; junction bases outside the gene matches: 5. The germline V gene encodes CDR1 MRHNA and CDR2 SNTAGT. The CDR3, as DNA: TGTGCCAGCAGTGACCATCTAGCGGACGAGCAGTTCTTC. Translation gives CASSDHLADEQFF.

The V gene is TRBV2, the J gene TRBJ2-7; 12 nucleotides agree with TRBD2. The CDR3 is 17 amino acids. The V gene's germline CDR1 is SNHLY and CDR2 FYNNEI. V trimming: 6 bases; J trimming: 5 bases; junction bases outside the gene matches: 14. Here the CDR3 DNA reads TGTGCCAGCAGAGACTCCGGGCTAGCGGGAGGGGTTGACGAGCAGTACTTC. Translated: CASRDSGLAGGVDEQYF. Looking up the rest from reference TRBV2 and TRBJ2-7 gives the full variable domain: EPEVTQTPSHQVTQMGQEVILRCVPISNHLYFYWYRQILGQKVEFLVSFYNNEISEKSEIFDDQFSVERPDGSNFTLKIRSTKLEDSAMYFCASRDSGLAGGVDEQYFGPGTRLTVT.

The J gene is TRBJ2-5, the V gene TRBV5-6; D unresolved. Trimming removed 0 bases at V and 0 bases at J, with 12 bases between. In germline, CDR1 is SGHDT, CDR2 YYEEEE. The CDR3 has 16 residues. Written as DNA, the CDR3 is TGTGCCAGCAGCTTGGCCCCGCCACGGGACCAAGAGACCCAGTACTTC. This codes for CASSLAPPRDQETQYF.

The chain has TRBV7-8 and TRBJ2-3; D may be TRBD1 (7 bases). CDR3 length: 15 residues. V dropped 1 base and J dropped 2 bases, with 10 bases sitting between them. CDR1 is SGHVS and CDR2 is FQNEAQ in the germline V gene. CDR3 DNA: TGTGCCAGCAGCTTAGTGGAGGGGGCCACAGATACGCAGTATTTT. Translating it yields CASSLVEGATDTQYF.

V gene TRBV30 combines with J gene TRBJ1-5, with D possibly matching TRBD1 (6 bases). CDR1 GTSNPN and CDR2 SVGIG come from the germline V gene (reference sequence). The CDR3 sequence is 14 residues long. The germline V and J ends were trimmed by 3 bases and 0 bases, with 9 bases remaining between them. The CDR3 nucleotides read TGTGCCTGGAGCCAGGACAGTAGCAATCAGCCCCAGCATTTT. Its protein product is CAWSQDSSNQPQHF.

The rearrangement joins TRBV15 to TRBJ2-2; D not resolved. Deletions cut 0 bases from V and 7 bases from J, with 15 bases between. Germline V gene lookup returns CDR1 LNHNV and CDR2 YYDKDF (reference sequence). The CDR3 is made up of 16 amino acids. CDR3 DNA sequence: TGTGCCACCAGCAGAGATGATACCCGGGTGGTCGGGGAGCTGTTTTTT. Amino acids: CATSRDDTRVVGELFF.

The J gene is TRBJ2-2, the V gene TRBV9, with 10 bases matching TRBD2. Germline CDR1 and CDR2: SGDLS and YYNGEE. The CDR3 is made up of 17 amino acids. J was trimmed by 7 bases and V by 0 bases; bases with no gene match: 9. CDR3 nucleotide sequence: TGTGCCAGCAGCGTAGGAGCGGGAGGGCTATCTAGCGGGGAGCTGTTTTTT. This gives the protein CASSVGAGGLSSGELFF.

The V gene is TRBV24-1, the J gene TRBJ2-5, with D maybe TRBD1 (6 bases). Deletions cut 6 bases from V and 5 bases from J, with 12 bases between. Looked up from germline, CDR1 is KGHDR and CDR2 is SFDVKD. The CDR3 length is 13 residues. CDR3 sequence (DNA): TGTGCCACCAGTAGCAGGGGTGGGGAGACCCAGTACTTC. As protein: CATSSRGGETQYF.

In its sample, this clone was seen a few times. DNA for the CDR3: TGTGCCAGCAGTACCCGGGAAAATTCACCCCTCCACTTT. Residues: CASSTRENSPLHF. The chain has TRBV6-5 and TRBJ1-6, with no clear D. V lost 5 bases, J lost 7 bases, and 9 bases lay in between. Germline CDR1 reads MNHEY; CDR2 reads SVGAGI. This CDR3 is 13 amino acids long.

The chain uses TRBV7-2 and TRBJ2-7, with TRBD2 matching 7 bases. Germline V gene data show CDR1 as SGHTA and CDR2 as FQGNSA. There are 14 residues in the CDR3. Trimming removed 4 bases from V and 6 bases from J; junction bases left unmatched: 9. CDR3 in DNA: TGTGCCAGCAGCTCCCCTGGACTAGTTCGCGAGCAGTACTTC. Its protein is CASSSPGLVREQYF.

CDR3 in amino acids: CASSQMQGNTGELFF. The DNA of the CDR3 is TGTGCCAGTAGTCAGATGCAGGGAAACACCGGGGAGCTGTTTTTT. The chain has TRBV19 and TRBJ2-2; a possible D gene is TRBD1 (5 bases). V was shortened by 5 bases and J by 2 bases, with 12 bases between the two germline ends. CDR3 size: 15 residues. Germline CDR1 and CDR2: LNHDA and SQIVND (reference sequence).

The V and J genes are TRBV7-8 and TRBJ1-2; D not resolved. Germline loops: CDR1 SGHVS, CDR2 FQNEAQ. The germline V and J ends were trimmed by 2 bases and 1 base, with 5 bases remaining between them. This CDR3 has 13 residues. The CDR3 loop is CASSLSNNYGYTF. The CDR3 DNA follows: TGTGCCAGCAGCTTATCCAATAACTATGGCTACACCTTC.

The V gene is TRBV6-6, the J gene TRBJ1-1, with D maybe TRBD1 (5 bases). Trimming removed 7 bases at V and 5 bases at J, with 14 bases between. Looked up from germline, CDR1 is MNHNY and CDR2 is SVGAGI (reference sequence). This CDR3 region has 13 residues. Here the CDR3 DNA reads TGTGCCAGCATTATGAGGGGAGGGACTGAAGCTTTCTTT. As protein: CASIMRGGTEAFF.